The clone carrying this TCR beta chain was recorded only once. This entry is derived from a study of blood T cell repertoires in COVID-19. Study context: The United States, Italy and Spain supplied acute and convalescent COVID-19 samples. The analysed material was cDNA or gDNA that came from T cells, B-cell-depleted T cells, or PBMCs.

Per the authors' pipeline: Reference gene primer amplification gave nucleated cell count estimates. TCRdb keeps only in-frame clones here, not all; method: immunoSEQ multiplex PCR. D and trimming come from the DNA, and the V and J calls and clone size come from that table. This sample carries approximately 70,000 clones, 75% to 95% of them seen once, and the ten largest clones take around 7%. The germline CDR1 and CDR2 sequences are GTSNPN and SVGIG (reference sequence). V lost 8 bases and J lost 5; bases outside the gene matches: 9. The CDR3 length is 14 residues. Sequencing input: peripheral blood. The V gene is TRBV30, the J gene TRBJ2-5, with 12 positions matching TRBD1. This sequence was found in a man between 35 and 55 years old with COVID-19, enrolled during active disease. The CDR3 loop reads CALSGDRGRETQYF. The CDR3 coding sequence is TGTGCCCTCTCAGGGGACAGGGGGCGGGAGACCCAGTACTTC.